Listed here is a single T cell receptor beta chain. RNA was extracted from bulk tissue without any cell sorting. Distant lung tissue was collected more than 3 cm away from the tumor edge. This entry belongs to a study of tumor and adjacent non-tumor tissue in lung cancer. Germline-derived CDR1 and CDR2 are SGHAT and FQNNGV. Between the trimmed V and J ends, which lost 9 bases and 10 bases, there was a span of 21 bases. This CDR3 is built from 14 residues. The library came from three nested PCR rounds adapted from ARM-PCR protocols. TCRdb re-derived calls from the multiplex PCR reads in MiXCR, one entry per CDR3 protein. In the table there are some 100,000 distinct CDR3 sequences, roughly 60% of which are singletons.

The sequencing input was distant non-tumor lung tissue. V is TRBV11-2 and J is TRBJ2-2; D not certain. This receptor was identified in a young man with non-small cell lung cancer. This CDR3 is CASSRDGRWEELFF. In DNA form, the CDR3 reads TGTGCCAGTAGCCGAGACGGCCGGTGGGAGGAGCTGTTTTTT. Using reference TRBV11-2 and TRBJ2-2 for the parts outside the CDR3, the full variable domain is EAGVAQSPRYKIIEKRQSVAFWCNPISGHATLYWYQQILGQGPKLLIQFQNNGVVDDSQLPKDRFSAERLKGVDSTLKIQPAKLEDSAVYLCASSRDGRWEELFFGEGSRLTVL.